This T cell receptor (beta chain) stems from a study of cytomegalovirus exposure and HLA in healthy donors. Study-level findings and limits: The authors later found HLA-associated TCR beta chains more clonally expanded than equally common others. Presence/absence analyses took donor sequencing depth as roughly uniform.

This clone was observed once. Its target is not known. CDR3 length equals 15 residues. Both 60 Vbeta primers and 13 Jbeta primers went into the PCR. Measured with immunoSEQ multiplex PCR; TCRdb has only the in-frame clones, and not every one. The sample has some 120,000 clones, 9.5% seen once; the top ten hold approximately 3%. The clonotype was recovered from a man aged 30 to 39 in good health and CMV-seronegative. The sample was PBMCs. The chain joins TRBV21-1 to TRBJ2-3; the listed D gene, TRBD1, was not tested against the DNA. TRBV21-1 is labeled a pseudogene. Here the CDR3 reads CASSNGDSYTDTQYF. The CDR3 nucleotides are TGTGCCAGCAGCAACGGGGACAGTTACACAGATACGCAGTATTTT.